The present T cell receptor (beta chain) was sequenced within a study of blood T cell repertoires in COVID-19. At the level of the study: Researchers got acute and convalescent COVID-19 samples from the United States, Italy and Spain. PBMCs, B-cell-depleted T cells, or T cells provided the cDNA or gDNA that made up the material.

Per the original methods: Counts of nucleated cells, estimated from reference gene primer amplification, were obtained. Sequencing was performed with immunoSEQ multiplex PCR; in TCRdb, only in-frame clones are kept and a portion is missing. D and trimming come from the DNA, and the V and J calls and clone size come from that table. The repertoire includes under 200,000 clones, about 89% of them detected once, and under 3.5% sits in the top ten. Germline lookup yields CDR1 SGHNT and CDR2 YYREEE (reference sequence). The ends lost 2 bases at V and 6 bases at J; junction bases unmatched: 9. The CDR3 is 15 residues long.

This chain joins TRBV5-4 and TRBJ1-2, with 8 bases lining up with TRBD1. Sequencing input: peripheral blood. The sequence was obtained from a man aged 70-80 years with acute or convalescent COVID-19. The CDR3 DNA follows: TGTGCCAGCAGCTTCTTGGACAGGGAGTGGAATGGCTACACCTTC. Translation gives CASSFLDREWNGYTF.